A selection of T cell receptor beta chains follows, all from one sample in a study of blood T cell repertoires in COVID-19. This table comes from immunoSEQ multiplex PCR, and its TCRdb copy is limited to in-frame clones, with some not included. Of tens of thousands of clones listed, approximately 80% are singletons. Sequencing input: peripheral blood. The receptors were sampled from a man aged 55 to 70 in a cohort sampled during active COVID-19. The conserved cysteine and the conserved F or W are not part of the CDR3 here. Rows may omit the clone size; those that give it use once, few, many or a size class.

V gene	clone size	J gene	CDR3 protein
TRBV19	few	TRBJ2-1	ASSIGGGGINEQF
TRBV7-2	few	TRBJ2-5	ASSLVWREGRETQY
TRBV19	few	TRBJ2-1	ASKILGGNEQF
TRBV18	NA	TRBJ2-7	ASSPQGQGTYEQY
TRBV21-1	NA	TRBJ2-1	ASGLRTGVDNEQF
TRBV27	NA	TRBJ2-1	ASSSGRVEQF
TRBV11-2	NA	TRBJ2-1	ASSSRQGSNEQF
TRBV19	NA	TRBJ1-1	ASSIQGVNTEAF
TRBV9	NA	TRBJ2-3	ASSFRPGTSGSTDTQY
TRBV19	NA	TRBJ1-5	ASSISRDRRTVPQH
TRBV29-1	once	TRBJ2-7	SVALAGAAKRTYYEQY
TRBV7-9	NA	TRBJ1-1	ASSGAYTEAF
TRBV6-2/TRBV6-3	NA	TRBJ2-3	ASSYGGTGTDTQY
TRBV7-8	NA	TRBJ2-7	ASSLGEVRTIYEQY
TRBV30	once	TRBJ2-2	AWSRGTANTGELF
TRBV7-2	NA	TRBJ1-2	ASRPAGSGYT
TRBV28	NA	TRBJ2-7	ASRRAGTAYEQY
TRBV5-1	NA	TRBJ1-1	ASSADRNTEAF
TRBV28	few	TRBJ2-7	ASSQGGNEQY
TRBV7-9	NA	TRBJ2-7	ASSLYESYEQY
TRBV9	NA	TRBJ2-5	ASSVADRGYQETQY
TRBV27	NA	TRBJ2-7	ASSWREGGSYEQY
TRBV29-1	NA	TRBJ2-7	SVATESSYEQY
TRBV28	NA	TRBJ2-1	ASSLTGGSVEQF
TRBV19	NA	TRBJ1-2	ASSGTAYGYT
TRBV2	NA	TRBJ1-4	ASRYPQASEKLF
TRBV9	once	TRBJ2-7	ASSVAAGSYEQY
TRBV4-1	NA	TRBJ1-4	ASSRGDKGPEKLF
TRBV19	NA	TRBJ2-3	ASSGTGGATTDTQY
TRBV28	NA	TRBJ1-5	ASSLLYGTGRSQPQH
TRBV5-4	NA	TRBJ2-7	ASSKQGYEQY
TRBV4-3	few	TRBJ2-1	ASSQDTGRADEQF
TRBV19	NA	TRBJ2-1	ASSPPGLADNEQF
TRBV12-5	many	TRBJ1-2	ASGLDDRVAGYT
TRBV29-1	NA	TRBJ1-2	SVEVTGNGYT
TRBV5-1	NA	TRBJ2-3	ASSPISGTGSTDTQY
TRBV4-2	NA	TRBJ2-5	ASSQGRSSTSGTETQY
TRBV5-4	NA	TRBJ2-7	ASSLGVAEPYEQY
TRBV7-9	NA	TRBJ1-4	ASSDRGSGGEKLF
TRBV19	NA	TRBJ2-1	ASGVRRGSYNEQF
TRBV4-2	NA	TRBJ2-3	ASSQDGGLAGETDTQY
TRBV19	NA	TRBJ2-7	ASSRTSGFYEQY
TRBV9	NA	TRBJ2-5	ASSVPEGDRGQETQY
TRBV5-1	NA	TRBJ2-6	ASSVLTGTSGANVLT
TRBV25-1	NA	TRBJ1-1	ASSESPYTGNTEAF
TRBV6-5	NA	TRBJ2-7	ATRVGQLTSYEQY
TRBV7-9	NA	TRBJ2-5	ASSPTSQQETQY
TRBV3-1/TRBV3-2	NA	TRBJ2-7	ASSLRDSSYEQY
TRBV11-3	NA	TRBJ1-1	ASSSRQGHTEAF
TRBV7-6	NA	TRBJ2-2	ASSREQGFVTGELF
TRBV5-1	NA	TRBJ2-5	ASSSSGGGETQY
TRBV7-9	NA	TRBJ1-3	ASSQGGNTIY
TRBV2	NA	TRBJ2-7	ASSEAKASDEQY
TRBV20-1	NA	TRBJ2-1	SAPLGDEQF
TRBV3-1/TRBV3-2	few	TRBJ2-1	ASSESGGRYNEQF
TRBV12-3/TRBV12-4	NA	TRBJ2-7	ASSGQLTYEQY
TRBV6-5	NA	TRBJ2-2	ASRQSGSFGELF
TRBV5-1	NA	TRBJ2-3	ASSLEKGTRTDTQY